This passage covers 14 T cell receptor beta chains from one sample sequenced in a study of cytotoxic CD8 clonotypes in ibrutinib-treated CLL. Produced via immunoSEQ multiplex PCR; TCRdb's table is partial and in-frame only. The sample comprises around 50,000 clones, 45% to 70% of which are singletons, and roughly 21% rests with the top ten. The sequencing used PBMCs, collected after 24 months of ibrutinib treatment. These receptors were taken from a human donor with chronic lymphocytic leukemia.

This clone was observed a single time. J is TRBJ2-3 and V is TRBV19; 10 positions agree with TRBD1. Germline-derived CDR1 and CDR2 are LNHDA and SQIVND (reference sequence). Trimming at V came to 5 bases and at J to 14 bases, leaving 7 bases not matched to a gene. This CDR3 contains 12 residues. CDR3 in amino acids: CASSARQGARYF. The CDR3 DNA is TGTGCCAGTAGTGCCCGACAGGGGGCGAGGTATTTT.

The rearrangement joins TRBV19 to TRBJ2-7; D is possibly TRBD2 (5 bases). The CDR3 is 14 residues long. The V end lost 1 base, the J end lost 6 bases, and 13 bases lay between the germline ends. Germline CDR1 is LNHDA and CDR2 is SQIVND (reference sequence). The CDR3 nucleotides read TGTGCCAGTAGTATAGCCCCCGGCCGGGGCGAGCAGTACTTC. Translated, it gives CASSIAPGRGEQYF.

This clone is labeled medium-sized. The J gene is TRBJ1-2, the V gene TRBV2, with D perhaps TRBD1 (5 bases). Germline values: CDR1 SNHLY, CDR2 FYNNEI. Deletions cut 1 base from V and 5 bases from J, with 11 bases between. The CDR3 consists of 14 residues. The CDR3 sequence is CASSEGWDYYGYTF. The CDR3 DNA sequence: TGTGCCAGCAGTGAAGGCTGGGACTATTATGGCTACACCTTC.

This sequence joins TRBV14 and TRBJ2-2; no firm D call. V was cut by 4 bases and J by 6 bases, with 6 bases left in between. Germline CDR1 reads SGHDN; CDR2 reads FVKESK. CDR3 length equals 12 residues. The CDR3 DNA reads TGTGCCAGCAGCCTTCTTCCCGGGGAGCTGTTTTTT. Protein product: CASSLLPGELFF.

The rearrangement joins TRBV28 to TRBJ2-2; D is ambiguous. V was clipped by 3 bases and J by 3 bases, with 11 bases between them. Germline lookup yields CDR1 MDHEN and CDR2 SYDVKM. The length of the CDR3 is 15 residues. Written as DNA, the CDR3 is TGTGCCAGCAGTTTGGCAGAGAAATACACCGGGGAGCTGTTTTTT. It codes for CASSLAEKYTGELFF.

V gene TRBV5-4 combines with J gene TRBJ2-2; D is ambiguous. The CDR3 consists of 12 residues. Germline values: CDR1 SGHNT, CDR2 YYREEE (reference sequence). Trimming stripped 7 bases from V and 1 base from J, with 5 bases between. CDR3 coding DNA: TGTGCCAGCCGTCTGAACACCGGGGAGCTGTTTTTT. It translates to CASRLNTGELFF.

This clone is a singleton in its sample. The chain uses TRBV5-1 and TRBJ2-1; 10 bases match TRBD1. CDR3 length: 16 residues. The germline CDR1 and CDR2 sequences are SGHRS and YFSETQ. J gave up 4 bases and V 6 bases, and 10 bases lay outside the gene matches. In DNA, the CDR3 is TGCGCCAGCACCGAACCCGGGACAGGGGCGTACAATGAGCAGTTCTTC. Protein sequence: CASTEPGTGAYNEQFF.

The CDR3 here is CASSPYRGGEKLFF. CDR3 bases: TGTGCCAGCAGTCCCTACAGGGGAGGGGAAAAACTGTTTTTT. This chain uses TRBV6-5 with TRBJ1-4; 7 bases fit TRBD1. The CDR3 sequence is 14 residues long. V was clipped by 5 bases and J by 8 bases; unmatched bases: 8. The germline CDR1 and CDR2 sequences are MNHEY and SVGAGI.

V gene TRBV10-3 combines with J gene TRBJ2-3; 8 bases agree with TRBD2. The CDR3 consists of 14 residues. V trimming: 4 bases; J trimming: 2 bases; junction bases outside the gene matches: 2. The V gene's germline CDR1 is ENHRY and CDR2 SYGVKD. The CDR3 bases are TGTGCCATCAGTGGGCGGGAGGCCACAGATACGCAGTATTTT. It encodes CAISGREATDTQYF.

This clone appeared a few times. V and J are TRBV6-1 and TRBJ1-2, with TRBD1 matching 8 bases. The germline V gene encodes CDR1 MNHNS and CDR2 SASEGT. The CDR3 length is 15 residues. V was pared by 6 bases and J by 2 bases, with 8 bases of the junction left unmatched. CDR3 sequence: CASSPDRGLNYGYTF. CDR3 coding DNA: TGTGCCAGCAGCCCCGACAGGGGACTCAACTATGGCTACACCTTC.

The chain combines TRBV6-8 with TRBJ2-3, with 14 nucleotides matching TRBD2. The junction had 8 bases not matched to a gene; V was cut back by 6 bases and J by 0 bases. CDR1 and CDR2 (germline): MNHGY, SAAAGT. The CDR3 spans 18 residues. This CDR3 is CASSDRTSGGSSTDTQYF. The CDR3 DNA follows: TGTGCCAGCAGCGATAGGACTAGCGGGGGGTCTAGCACAGATACGCAGTATTTT.

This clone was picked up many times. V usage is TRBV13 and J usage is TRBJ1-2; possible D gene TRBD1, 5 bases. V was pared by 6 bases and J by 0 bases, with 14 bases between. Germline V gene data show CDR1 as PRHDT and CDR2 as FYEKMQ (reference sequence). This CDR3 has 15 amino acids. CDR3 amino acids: CASSRGGTSNYGYTF. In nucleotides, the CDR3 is TGTGCCAGCAGTCGGGGCGGGACCTCTAACTATGGCTACACCTTC.

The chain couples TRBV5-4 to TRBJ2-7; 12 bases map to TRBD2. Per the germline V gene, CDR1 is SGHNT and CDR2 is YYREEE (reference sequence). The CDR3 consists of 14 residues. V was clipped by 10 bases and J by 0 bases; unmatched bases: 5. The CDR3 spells CASKLAGGSYEQYF. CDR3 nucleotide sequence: TGTGCCTCAAAACTAGCGGGAGGCTCCTACGAGCAGTACTTC.

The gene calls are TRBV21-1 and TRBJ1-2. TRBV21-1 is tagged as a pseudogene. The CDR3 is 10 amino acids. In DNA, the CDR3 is TGTGCCGGCCTAAAATATGGCTACACCTTC. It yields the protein CAGLKYGYTF.